This TCR beta chain came from a study of blood T cell repertoires in COVID-19. For the study at large: Both acute and convalescent COVID-19 samples were obtained from the United States, Italy and Spain. Sample material is recorded as cDNA or gDNA derived from T cells, B-cell-depleted T cells, or PBMCs.

In the authors' methods: The assay estimated nucleated cells by amplifying reference gene primers. The data were produced by immunoSEQ multiplex PCR, yet TCRdb's version contains in-frame clones alone and is incomplete. V, J and clone size derive from that table, while D and trimming were established from the DNA sequence. The sample lists 120,000 or so clones, 79% occurring once. The V gene lost 3 bases and the J gene lost 4 bases, with 15 bases spanning the gap. The germline V gene has CDR1 MGHRA and CDR2 YSYEKL. The CDR3 consists of 15 residues. The chain joins TRBV4-1 to TRBJ1-1; a weak D match, TRBD1 (6 bases). The clonotype comes from a man between 40 and 49 years old with active or convalescent COVID-19. The sample taken for sequencing was peripheral blood. The CDR3: CASSHIPGEGTEAFF. CDR3 DNA sequence: TGCGCCAGCAGCCATATCCCAGGGGAGGGCACTGAAGCTTTCTTT.